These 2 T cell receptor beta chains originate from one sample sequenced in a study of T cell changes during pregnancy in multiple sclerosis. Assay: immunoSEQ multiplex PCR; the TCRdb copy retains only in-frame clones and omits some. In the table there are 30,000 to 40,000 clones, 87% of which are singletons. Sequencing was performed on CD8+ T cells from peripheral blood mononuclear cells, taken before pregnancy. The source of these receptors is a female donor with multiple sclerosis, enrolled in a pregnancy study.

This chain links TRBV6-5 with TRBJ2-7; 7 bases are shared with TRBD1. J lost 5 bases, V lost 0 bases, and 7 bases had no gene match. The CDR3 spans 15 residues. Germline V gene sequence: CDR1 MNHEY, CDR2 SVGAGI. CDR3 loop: CASSYSLGGLNEQYF. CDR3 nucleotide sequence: TGTGCCAGCAGTTACTCGTTAGGGGGCCTGAACGAGCAGTACTTC.

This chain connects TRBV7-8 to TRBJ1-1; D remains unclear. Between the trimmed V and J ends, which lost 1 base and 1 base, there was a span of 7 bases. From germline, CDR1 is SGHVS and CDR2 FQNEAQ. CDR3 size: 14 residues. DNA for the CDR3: TGTGCCAGCAGCTTAGGGCCAGAGAACACTGAAGCTTTCTTT. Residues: CASSLGPENTEAFF.